The rows below give T cell receptor beta chains drawn from one sample of a study of blood T cells in healthy people across ages. Using its own MiXCR run on the 5' RACE reads, TCRdb lists one record per CDR3 protein. The sample has about 580,000 distinct CDR3 sequences; roughly 43% are singletons. Source material: blood. The receptors were gathered from a man older than 75 in good health. CDR3s include the opening cysteine and the closing phenylalanine or tryptophan. D genes are given only for firm matches. Clone size is shown for a subset of rows, as once, few, many or a class of expanded clone.

TRBV20-1	few	TRBJ1-6	-	CSAPDTGYSTPLHF	TGCAGTGCCCCCGATACAGGGTATTCAACACCCCTCCACTTT
TRBV5-5	-	TRBJ2-1	-	CASSPVDYNEQFF	TGTGCCAGCAGCCCGGTGGACTACAATGAGCAGTTCTTC
TRBV20-1	many	TRBJ2-1	TRBD2	CSAFPGGSYNEQFF	TGCAGTGCTTTTCCGGGAGGCTCCTACAATGAGCAGTTCTTC
TRBV9	-	TRBJ2-1	-	CASSVDGGHDEQFF	TGTGCCAGCAGCGTAGATGGGGGGCACGATGAGCAGTTCTTC
TRBV12-3/TRBV12-4	-	TRBJ2-1	-	CASSDGTTKRGDEQFF	TGTGCCAGCAGCGACGGTACAACAAAACGGGGCGATGAGCAGTTCTTC
TRBV20-1	-	TRBJ2-1	-	CSASDSSRGENEQFF	TGCAGTGCTAGTGACAGCTCAAGGGGGGAGAATGAGCAGTTCTTC
TRBV7-9	few	TRBJ2-7	-	CASSRGAQSWEQYF	TGTGCCAGCAGCCGGGGAGCTCAATCGTGGGAGCAGTACTTC
TRBV7-8	-	TRBJ1-2	TRBD1	CASSPRRTGGQYGYTF	TGTGCCAGCAGCCCCCGCCGGACAGGGGGCCAGTATGGCTACACCTTC
TRBV10-3	-	TRBJ1-4	-	CAISAQHNEKLFF	TGTGCCATCAGCGCACAGCATAATGAAAAACTGTTTTTT
TRBV14	-	TRBJ2-3	-	CASSEGWGASTDTQYF	TGTGCCAGCAGCGAAGGATGGGGGGCCAGCACAGATACGCAGTATTTT
TRBV18	few	TRBJ2-7	-	CASSSPSIFGSYEQYF	TGTGCCAGCTCGTCACCCTCGATATTCGGCTCCTACGAGCAGTACTTC
TRBV12-3/TRBV12-4	-	TRBJ1-5	-	CASSSGDGSNQPQHF	TGTGCCAGCAGTTCGGGGGACGGAAGCAATCAGCCCCAGCATTTT
TRBV6-6	-	TRBJ1-5	TRBD1	CASRQGMSNQPQHF	TGTGCCAGCCGACAGGGTATGAGCAATCAGCCCCAGCATTTT
TRBV30	-	TRBJ2-7	-	CAWSGDGPGNEQYF	TGTGCCTGGAGTGGGGACGGGCCGGGAAACGAGCAGTACTTC
TRBV3-1	-	TRBJ2-5	TRBD1	CASSQGRTGQETQYF	TGTGCCAGCAGCCAAGGCCGGACAGGACAAGAGACCCAGTACTTC
TRBV4-1	few	TRBJ2-5	TRBD2	CASSQAPGGFETQYF	TGCGCCAGCAGCCAAGCCCCGGGGGGGTTTGAGACCCAGTACTTC
TRBV20-1	once	TRBJ2-7	-	CSASVNNEQYF	TGCAGTGCTAGCGTAAACAATGAGCAGTACTTC
TRBV7-2	-	TRBJ1-2	-	CASSQGTAPSGYTF	TGTGCCAGCAGCCAAGGGACCGCCCCTAGTGGCTACACCTTC
TRBV6-2/TRBV6-3	-	TRBJ2-2	-	CASSRQRARTGELFF	TGTGCCAGCAGTCGACAGAGGGCGAGAACCGGGGAGCTGTTTTTT
TRBV9	few	TRBJ2-1	-	CASTPPVSNEQFF	TGTGCCAGCACCCCTCCGGTGAGCAATGAGCAGTTCTTC
TRBV27	-	TRBJ2-1	-	CASSVIAEGGVVFF	TGTGCCAGCAGTGTAATTGCAGAAGGGGGGGTAGTGTTCTTC
TRBV7-6	-	TRBJ2-7	-	CASSLIRDGLNEQYF	TGCGCCAGCAGCCTTATCCGGGACGGACTCAATGAGCAGTACTTC
TRBV12-3/TRBV12-4	-	TRBJ2-7	-	CVSSFGSGGQGVYEQYF	TGTGTCAGCAGTTTTGGGTCGGGGGGGCAGGGGGTCTACGAGCAGTACTTC
TRBV18	-	TRBJ1-1	TRBD1	CASSPGQGSNTEAFF	TGTGCCAGCTCACCCGGACAGGGGTCGAACACTGAAGCTTTCTTT
TRBV7-9	-	TRBJ2-7	-	CASQTGYKDEQYF	TGTGCCAGCCAGACAGGCTATAAGGACGAGCAGTACTTC
TRBV12-3/TRBV12-4	-	TRBJ2-2	TRBD1	CASSPGTGRLEELFF	TGTGCCAGCAGTCCCGGGACAGGGCGCTTAGAGGAGCTGTTTTTT
TRBV3-1	few	TRBJ1-2	-	CASSQEGGVYTF	TGTGCCAGCAGCCAAGAGGGCGGGGTCTACACCTTC
TRBV5-1	-	TRBJ2-7	TRBD1	CASSLVTGGSYEQYF	TGCGCCAGCAGCTTAGTGACAGGGGGATCCTACGAGCAGTACTTC
TRBV4-3	few	TRBJ2-1	TRBD2	CASSPQALAGAGDEQFF	TGCGCCAGCAGCCCCCAGGCGCTAGCGGGGGCTGGCGATGAGCAGTTCTTC